These T cell receptor beta chains were read from a single sample in a study of T cells in Graves' hyperthyroidism and ophthalmopathy. TCRdb reprocessed the multiplex PCR reads via MiXCR and lists one record per CDR3 protein. The sample lists roughly 510,000 distinct CDR3 sequences, 46% seen once, with approximately 44% in the top ten. The sample was peripheral blood or thyroid tissue (not recorded which). The receptors shown here come from an adult woman with Graves' disease, either hyperthyroidism or ophthalmopathy (not recorded which). CDR3s include the opening cysteine and the closing phenylalanine or tryptophan. Each record gives: CDR3 length, V gene, D gene, J gene, clone size, CDR3 protein, CDR3 DNA. A D gene is named only where the DNA matches it firmly. Rows give clone size only sometimes, using once, few, many, or a class for an expanded clone.

>16|TRBV11-1|TRBD2|TRBJ2-7|.
CASSSLVGLASYEQYF
TGTGCCAGCAGCTCCCTAGTGGGACTAGCCTCCTACGAGCAGTACTTC
>13|TRBV12-5|.|TRBJ2-7|many
CASGFGIRVEQYF
TGTGCTAGTGGTTTCGGGATCCGGGTCGAGCAGTACTTC
>11|TRBV7-2|.|TRBJ2-5|.
CASSSKTIQYF
TGTGCCAGCAGCTCTAAGACAATCCAGTACTTC
>14|TRBV20-1|TRBD1|TRBJ2-7|.
CSVPFRTGSHEQYF
TGCAGTGTCCCATTCAGGACAGGTAGTCACGAGCAGTACTTC
>13|TRBV29-1|.|TRBJ1-2|few
CSVVLTGFGRYTF
TGCAGCGTTGTCCTCACAGGCTTTGGACGCTACACCTTC
>12|TRBV4-1|.|TRBJ2-5|.
CASSQYGETQYF
TGCGCCAGCAGCCAATACGGAGAGACCCAGTACTTC
>16|TRBV19|TRBD2|TRBJ2-7|many
CASRPSPSGNHYEQYF
TGTGCCAGTAGACCCTCCCCCAGCGGGAACCACTACGAGCAGTACTTC
>11|TRBV20-1|.|TRBJ2-5|.
CSARRARAQYF
TGCAGTGCTAGAAGGGCCAGGGCCCAGTACTTC
>13|TRBV11-2|.|TRBJ1-1|.
CASSLGRIGEAFF
TGTGCCAGCAGCTTGGGGAGGATTGGTGAAGCTTTCTTT
>14|TRBV7-9|.|TRBJ1-1|.
CASSGPTVNTEAFF
TGTGCCAGCAGCGGACCCACGGTGAACACTGAAGCTTTCTTT
>15|TRBV14|.|TRBJ1-2|few
CASSQIGRPNYGYTF
TGTGCCAGCAGCCAAATCGGCAGGCCTAACTATGGCTACACCTTC
>15|TRBV15|.|TRBJ1-5|few
CATSRDAGHGQPQHF
TGTGCCACCAGCAGAGATGCAGGGCACGGTCAGCCCCAGCATTTT
>13|TRBV10-3|.|TRBJ1-4|.
CAIATGRDEKLFF
TGTGCCATAGCAACAGGGCGGGATGAAAAACTGTTTTTT
>14|TRBV19|.|TRBJ1-1|.
CASSTDGAGTEAFF
TGTGCCAGTAGTACGGACGGGGCTGGCACTGAAGCTTTCTTT
>15|TRBV7-2|TRBD1|TRBJ1-1|many
CASSRDRRYGTEAFF
TGTGCCAGCAGTCGGGACAGGCGTTACGGCACTGAAGCTTTCTTT
>12|TRBV5-1|.|TRBJ2-7|.
CASSLTMDEQYF
TGCGCCAGCAGCTTGACTATGGACGAGCAGTACTTC
>16|TRBV19|TRBD2|TRBJ2-7|many
CASSGSGRLSSYEQYF
TGTGCCAGTAGTGGCAGCGGGAGACTATCCTCCTACGAGCAGTACTTC
>13|TRBV20-1|TRBD1|TRBJ1-4|.
CSARAGTGEKLFF
TGCAGTGCTAGAGCCGGGACAGGGGAAAAACTGTTTTTT
>15|TRBV27|.|TRBJ2-6|few
CASSLRDSGANVLTF
TGTGCCAGCAGTTTACGGGATTCTGGGGCCAACGTCCTGACTTTC
>18|TRBV2|TRBD1|TRBJ2-6|.
CASLRRGQGAAGANVLTF
TGTGCCAGCCTACGGAGAGGACAGGGGGCTGCTGGGGCCAACGTCCTGACTTTC
>15|TRBV5-1|.|TRBJ2-5|few
CASSLGGSPQETRYF
TGCGCCAGCAGCTTGGGGGGTTCCCCTCAAGAGACCCGGTACTTC
>11|TRBV29-1|.|TRBJ1-2|.
CSAQRHYGYTF
TGCAGCGCCCAGAGACACTATGGCTACACCTTC
>14|TRBV7-9|.|TRBJ1-1|.
CASSWQGPNTEAFF
TGTGCCAGCAGCTGGCAGGGTCCGAACACTGAAGCTTTCTTT
>15|TRBV20-1|TRBD1|TRBJ2-7|.
CSGETGTVTSYEQYF
TGCAGTGGGGAGACCGGGACAGTTACCTCCTACGAGCAGTACTTC
>14|TRBV29-1|.|TRBJ1-1|few
CSVDREGRDTEAFF
TGCAGCGTTGACAGGGAGGGCAGGGACACTGAAGCTTTCTTT
>16|TRBV6-1|.|TRBJ1-4|many
CASSWDGATTNEKLFF
TGTGCCAGCAGTTGGGACGGTGCCACAACTAATGAAAAACTGTTTTTT
>10|TRBV19|.|TRBJ2-6|.
CASSPSGLPF
TGTGCCAGTAGTCCTTCTGGCCTGCCTTTC
>16|TRBV7-9|.|TRBJ1-1|.
CASSASQGGSWVSAFF
TGTGCCAGCAGCGCAAGTCAGGGTGGATCATGGGTCTCGGCTTTCTTT
>16|TRBV3-1|TRBD2|TRBJ2-7|.
CASSQDPSGNSYEQYF
TGTGCCAGCAGCCAAGACCCTAGCGGGAACTCCTACGAGCAGTACTTC
>15|TRBV7-9|TRBD2|TRBJ2-7|.
CASSFSQAGPFEQYF
TGTGCCAGCAGCTTTTCCCAAGCGGGGCCTTTCGAGCAGTACTTC
>15|TRBV4-2|TRBD2|TRBJ2-7|few
CASSQESSGSREQYF
TGTGCCAGCAGCCAAGAGTCTAGCGGGAGTAGGGAGCAGTACTTC
>13|TRBV7-2|.|TRBJ1-5|few
CASSLDASQPQHF
TGTGCCAGCAGCTTAGATGCGAGCCAGCCCCAGCATTTT